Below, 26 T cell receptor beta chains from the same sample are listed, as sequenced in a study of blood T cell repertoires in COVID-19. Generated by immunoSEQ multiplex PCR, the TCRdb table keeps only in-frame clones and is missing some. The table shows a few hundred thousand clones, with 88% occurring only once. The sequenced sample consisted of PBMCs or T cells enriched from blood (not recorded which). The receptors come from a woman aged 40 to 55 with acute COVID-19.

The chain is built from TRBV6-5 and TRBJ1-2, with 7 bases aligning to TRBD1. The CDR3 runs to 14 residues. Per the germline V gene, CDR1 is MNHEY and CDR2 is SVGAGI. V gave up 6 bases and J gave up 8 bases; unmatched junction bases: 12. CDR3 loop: CASRRTGPDPGYTF. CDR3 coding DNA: TGTGCCAGCAGAAGGACAGGACCCGACCCGGGCTACACCTTC.

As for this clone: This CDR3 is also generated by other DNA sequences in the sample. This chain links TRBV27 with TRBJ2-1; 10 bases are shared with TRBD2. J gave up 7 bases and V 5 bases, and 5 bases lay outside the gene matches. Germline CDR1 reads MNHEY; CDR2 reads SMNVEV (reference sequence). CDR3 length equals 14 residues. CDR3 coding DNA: TGTGCCAGCAGTGGACTAGCGGAGGGGAATGAGCAGTTCTTC. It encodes CASSGLAEGNEQFF.

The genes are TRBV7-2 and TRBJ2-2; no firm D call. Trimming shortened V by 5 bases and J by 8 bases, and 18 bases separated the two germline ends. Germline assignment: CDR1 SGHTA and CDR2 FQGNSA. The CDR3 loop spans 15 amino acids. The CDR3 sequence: CASSPIPAAWGELFF. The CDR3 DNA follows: TGTGCCAGCAGCCCAATCCCGGCGGCTTGGGGGGAGCTGTTTTTT. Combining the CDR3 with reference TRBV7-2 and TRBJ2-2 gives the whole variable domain GAGVSQSPSNKVTEKGKDVELRCDPISGHTALYWYRQSLGQGLEFLIYFQGNSAPDKSGLPSDRFSAERTGGSVSTLTIQRTQQEDSAVYLCASSPIPAAWGELFFGEGSRLTVL.

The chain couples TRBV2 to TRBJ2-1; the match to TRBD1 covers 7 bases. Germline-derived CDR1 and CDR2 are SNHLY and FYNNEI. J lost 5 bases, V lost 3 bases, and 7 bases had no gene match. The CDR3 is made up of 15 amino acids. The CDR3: CASSDHRGDNNEQFF. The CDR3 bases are TGTGCCAGCAGTGACCACAGGGGAGATAACAATGAGCAGTTCTTC.

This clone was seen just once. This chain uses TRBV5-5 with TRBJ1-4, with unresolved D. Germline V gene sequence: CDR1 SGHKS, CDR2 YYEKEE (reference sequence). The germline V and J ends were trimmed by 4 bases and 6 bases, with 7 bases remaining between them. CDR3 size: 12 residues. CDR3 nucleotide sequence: TGTGCCAGCAGCCCAAGAGATGAAAAACTGTTTTTT. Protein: CASSPRDEKLFF.

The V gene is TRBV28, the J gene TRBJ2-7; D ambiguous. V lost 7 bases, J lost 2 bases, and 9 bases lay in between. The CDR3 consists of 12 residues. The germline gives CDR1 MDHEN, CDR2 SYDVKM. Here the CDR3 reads CASTIPPYEQYF. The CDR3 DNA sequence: TGTGCCAGCACTATCCCCCCCTACGAGCAGTACTTC.

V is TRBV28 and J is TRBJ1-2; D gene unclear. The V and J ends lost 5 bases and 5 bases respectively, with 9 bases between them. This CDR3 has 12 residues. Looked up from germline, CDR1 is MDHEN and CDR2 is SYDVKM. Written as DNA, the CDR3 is TGTGCCAGCAGTCCCCCGGGTTATGGCTACACCTTC. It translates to CASSPPGYGYTF.

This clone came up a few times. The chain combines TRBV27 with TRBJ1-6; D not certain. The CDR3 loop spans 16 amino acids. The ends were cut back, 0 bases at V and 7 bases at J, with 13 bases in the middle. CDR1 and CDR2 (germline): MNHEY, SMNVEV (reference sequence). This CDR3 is CASSLSRGLLNSPLHF. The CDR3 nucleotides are TGTGCCAGCAGTTTATCGCGCGGCCTCTTGAATTCACCCCTCCACTTT.

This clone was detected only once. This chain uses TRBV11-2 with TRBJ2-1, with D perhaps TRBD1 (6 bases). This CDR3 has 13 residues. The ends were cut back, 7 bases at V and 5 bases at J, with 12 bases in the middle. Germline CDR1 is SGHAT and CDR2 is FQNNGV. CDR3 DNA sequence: TGTGCCAGCAACCCCGGGGACAACAATGAGCAGTTCTTC. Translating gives CASNPGDNNEQFF.

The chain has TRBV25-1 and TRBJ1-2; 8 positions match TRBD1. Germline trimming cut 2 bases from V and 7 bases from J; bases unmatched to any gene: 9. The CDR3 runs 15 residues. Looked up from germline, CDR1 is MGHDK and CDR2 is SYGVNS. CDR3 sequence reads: CASSETPGGAGGYTF. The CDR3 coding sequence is TGTGCCAGCAGTGAAACCCCAGGGGGCGCGGGTGGCTACACCTTC.

Here the CDR3 DNA reads TGTGCCAGCAGGGCAGGGGAAAAACTGTTTTTT. This sequence encodes CASRAGEKLFF. The V call is TRBV21-1, the J call TRBJ1-4; the table's TRBD1 call for D was not verified on the DNA. TRBV21-1 is recorded as a pseudogene. CDR3 length equals 11 residues.

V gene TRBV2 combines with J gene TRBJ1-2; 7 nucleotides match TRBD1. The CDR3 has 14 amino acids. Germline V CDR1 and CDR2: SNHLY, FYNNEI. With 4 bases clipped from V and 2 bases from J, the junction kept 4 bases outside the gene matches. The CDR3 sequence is CASSVGTANYGYTF. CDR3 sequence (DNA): TGTGCCAGCAGTGTGGGGACAGCAAACTATGGCTACACCTTC.

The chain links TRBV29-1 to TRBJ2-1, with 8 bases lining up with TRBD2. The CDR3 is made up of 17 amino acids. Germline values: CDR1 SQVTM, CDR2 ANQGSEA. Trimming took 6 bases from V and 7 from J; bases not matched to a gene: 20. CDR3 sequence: CSVAVLLTGTRKNEQFF. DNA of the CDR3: TGCAGCGTCGCAGTGCTTCTCACCGGGACTAGAAAGAATGAGCAGTTCTTC.

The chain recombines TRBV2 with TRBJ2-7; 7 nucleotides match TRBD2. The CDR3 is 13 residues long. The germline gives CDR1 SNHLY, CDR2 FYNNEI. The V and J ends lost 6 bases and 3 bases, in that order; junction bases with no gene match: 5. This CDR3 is CASRRDYVYEQYF. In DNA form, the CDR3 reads TGTGCCAGCAGGAGGGACTACGTCTACGAGCAGTACTTC.

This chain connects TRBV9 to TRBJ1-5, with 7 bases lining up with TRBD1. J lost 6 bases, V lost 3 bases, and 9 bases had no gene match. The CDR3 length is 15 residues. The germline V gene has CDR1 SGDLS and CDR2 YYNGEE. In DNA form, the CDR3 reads TGTGCCAGCAGCGCCTATGACAGGGACGGTCAGCCCCAGCATTTT. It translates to CASSAYDRDGQPQHF.

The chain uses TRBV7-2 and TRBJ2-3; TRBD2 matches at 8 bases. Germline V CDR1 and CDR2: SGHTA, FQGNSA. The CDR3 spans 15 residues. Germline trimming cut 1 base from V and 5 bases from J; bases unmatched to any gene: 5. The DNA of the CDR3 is TGTGCCAGCAGCTTAGGCGGGAGGCAAGGAGATACGCAGTATTTT. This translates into CASSLGGRQGDTQYF.

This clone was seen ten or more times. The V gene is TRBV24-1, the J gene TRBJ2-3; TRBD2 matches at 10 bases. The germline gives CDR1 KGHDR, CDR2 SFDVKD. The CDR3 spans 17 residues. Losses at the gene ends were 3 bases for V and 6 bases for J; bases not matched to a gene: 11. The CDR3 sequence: CATSDPSGRLPGDTQYF. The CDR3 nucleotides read TGTGCCACCAGTGATCCTAGCGGGAGACTACCGGGGGATACGCAGTATTTT.

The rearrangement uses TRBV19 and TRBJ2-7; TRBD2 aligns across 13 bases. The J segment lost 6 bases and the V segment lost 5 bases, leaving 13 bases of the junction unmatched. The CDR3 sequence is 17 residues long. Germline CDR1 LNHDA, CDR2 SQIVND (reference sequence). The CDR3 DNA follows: TGTGCCAGTAGTTCCGGGACTAGCGGGAATATTCACCTCGAGCAGTACTTC. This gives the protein CASSSGTSGNIHLEQYF.

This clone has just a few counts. This CDR3 reads CASSWSGSPLHF. In nucleotides, the CDR3 is TGTGCCAGCAGCTGGAGTGGTTCACCCCTCCACTTT. The chain joins TRBV5-5 to TRBJ1-6; D remains unclear. The germline V gene has CDR1 SGHKS and CDR2 YYEKEE (reference sequence). Trimming took 3 bases from V and 9 from J, leaving 7 bases between them. The CDR3 is made up of 12 amino acids.

The CDR3 region has the DNA TGTGCCAGCAGTTCAGGGGACGAGCAGTACTTC. This codes for CASSSGDEQYF. The V gene is TRBV14, the J gene TRBJ2-7, with D maybe TRBD1 (6 bases). The V and J ends lost 6 bases and 5 bases respectively, with 8 bases between them. In germline, CDR1 is SGHDN, CDR2 FVKESK. The CDR3 has 11 amino acids.

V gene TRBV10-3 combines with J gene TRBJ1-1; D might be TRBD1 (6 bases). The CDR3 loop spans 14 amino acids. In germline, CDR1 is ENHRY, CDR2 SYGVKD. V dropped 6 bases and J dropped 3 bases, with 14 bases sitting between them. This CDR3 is CAIRMTGDHTEAFF. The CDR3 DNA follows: TGTGCCATCAGGATGACAGGAGATCACACTGAAGCTTTCTTT.

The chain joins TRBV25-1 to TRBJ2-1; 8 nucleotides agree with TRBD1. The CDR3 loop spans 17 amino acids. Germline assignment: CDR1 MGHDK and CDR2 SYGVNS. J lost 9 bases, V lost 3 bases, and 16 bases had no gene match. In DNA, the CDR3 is TGTGCCAGCAGTGACGGCAGGACAGGGTCGGCTTTGGTTGAGCAGTTCTTC. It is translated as CASSDGRTGSALVEQFF.

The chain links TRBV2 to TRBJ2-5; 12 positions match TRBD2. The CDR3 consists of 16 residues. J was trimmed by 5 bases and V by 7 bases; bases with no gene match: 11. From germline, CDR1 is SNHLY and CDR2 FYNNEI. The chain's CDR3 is CASTPAGLAGRETQYF. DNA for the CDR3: TGTGCCAGCACACCGGCCGGACTAGCGGGAAGGGAGACCCAGTACTTC.

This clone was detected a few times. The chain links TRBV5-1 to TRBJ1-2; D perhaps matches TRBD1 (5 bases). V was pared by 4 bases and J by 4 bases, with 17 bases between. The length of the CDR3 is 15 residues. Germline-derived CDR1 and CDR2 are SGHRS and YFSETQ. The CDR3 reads CASSLGEALSYGYTF. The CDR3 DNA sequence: TGCGCCAGCAGCCTGGGGGAGGCCCTCAGCTATGGCTACACCTTC.

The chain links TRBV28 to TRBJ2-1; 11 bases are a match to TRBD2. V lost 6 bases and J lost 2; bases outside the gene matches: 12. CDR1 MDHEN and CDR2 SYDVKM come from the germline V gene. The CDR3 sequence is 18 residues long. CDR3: CASSFLAGGSFAYNEQFF. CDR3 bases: TGTGCCAGCAGCTTCCTAGCGGGAGGTTCCTTCGCCTACAATGAGCAGTTCTTC.

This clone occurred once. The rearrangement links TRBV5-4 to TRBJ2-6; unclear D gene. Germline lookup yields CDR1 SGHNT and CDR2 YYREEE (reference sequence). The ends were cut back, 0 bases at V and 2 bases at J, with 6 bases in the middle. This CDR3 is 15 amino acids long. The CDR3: CASSLGSAGANVLTF. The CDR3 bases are TGTGCCAGCAGCTTGGGCAGCGCTGGGGCCAACGTCCTGACTTTC. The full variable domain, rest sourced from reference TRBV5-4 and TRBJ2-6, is ETGVTQSPTHLIKTRGQQVTLRCSSQSGHNTVSWYQQALGQGPQFIFQYYREEENGRGNFPPRFSGLQFPNYSSELNVNALELDDSALYLCASSLGSAGANVLTFGAGSRLTVL.